These T cell receptor beta chains were read from a single sample in a study of cytomegalovirus exposure and HLA in healthy donors. Clones were sequenced by immunoSEQ multiplex PCR, and TCRdb holds only the in-frame ones, with some missing. The sample consists of 150,000 to 200,000 clones, approximately 80% of them appearing once. The specimen sequenced was PBMCs. The receptors were sampled from a woman between 45 and 60 years old in good health and CMV-seropositive. CDR3s include the opening cysteine and the closing phenylalanine or tryptophan. A D gene is named only where the DNA matches it firmly. Size is stated for part of the rows, as once, few or many counts, or as a class when the clone is expanded.

TGCGCCAGCAGCTCATCGCCGGGACAGTCCGTTCGTTCCTTC | CASSSSPGQSVRSF | TRBD1 | TRBJ1-2 | TRBV5-1 | -
TGTGCCATCAGTGATTTATCGGGACAGGGTAGCTTTTTGGGCTACACCTTC | CAISDLSGQGSFLGYTF | TRBD1 | TRBJ1-2 | TRBV10-3 | -
TGTGCCAGCAGCTTTGTAAGCGGGGGGGTCTTC | CASSFVSGGVF | - | TRBJ2-1 | TRBV12-1 | few
TGTGCCACCGGACACCGAATCGACAATGAGCAGTTCTTC | CATGHRIDNEQFF | - | TRBJ2-1 | TRBV10-3 | -
TGTGCCAGCAGTTACAGGGGCAGACCCACAGATACGCAGTATTTT | CASSYRGRPTDTQYF | - | TRBJ2-3 | TRBV6-5 | -
TGTGCCAGCAGTAAACAGCATCTGAACACTGAAGCTTTCTTT | CASSKQHLNTEAFF | - | TRBJ1-1 | TRBV6-5 | -
TGTGCCAGCAGCTCGGACAGGGGGCCCTATGGCTACACCTTC | CASSSDRGPYGYTF | TRBD1 | TRBJ1-2 | TRBV7-2 | -
TGTGCCAGCAGCTTAAGGACGGCTAGCGTTTCCTACGAGCAGTACTTC | CASSLRTASVSYEQYF | - | TRBJ2-7 | TRBV7-2 | -
TGTGCCAGCAGCTTAGCTGGGACTGGCAATCAGCCCCAGCATTTT | CASSLAGTGNQPQHF | - | TRBJ1-5 | TRBV7-2 | -
TGTGCCAGCAGCGAATCTCAATTGGGACTGCTCTTCTACGAGCAGTACTTC | CASSESQLGLLFYEQYF | - | TRBJ2-7 | TRBV6-1 | once
TGTGCCAGCAGCTTAGAAGAGAAAGCGGGGGAACAAGAGACCCAGTACTTC | CASSLEEKAGEQETQYF | TRBD2 | TRBJ2-5 | TRBV11-2 | -
TGTGCCAGCAGCCGGGACAGGGAAAATTCACCCCTCCACTTT | CASSRDRENSPLHF | TRBD1 | TRBJ1-6 | TRBV7-9 | -
TGTGCCAGCAGCGCGAGGGCTGAAGCTTTCTTT | CASSARAEAFF | - | TRBJ1-1 | TRBV5-5 | -
TGCGCCAGCAGCCAAGGGCAGACTAGCCCTGAGCAGTTCTTC | CASSQGQTSPEQFF | TRBD2 | TRBJ2-1 | TRBV4-1 | -
TGTGCCAGCAGATCACAGGGGGTCGGCCAAGAGACCCAGTACTTC | CASRSQGVGQETQYF | TRBD1 | TRBJ2-5 | TRBV6-6 | once
TGTGCCAGCAGCTTACAGGCCTCGAACACTGAAGCTTTCTTT | CASSLQASNTEAFF | - | TRBJ1-1 | TRBV14 | -
TGTGCCAGCAGTCCAGGAGGGGGACAGGCGAGCAATCAGCCCCAGCACTTT | CASSPGGGQASNQPQHF | TRBD1 | TRBJ1-5 | TRBV28 | -
TGCGCCAGCAGCCAAGATGCAGGGCAAAGTGAGCAGTTCTTC | CASSQDAGQSEQFF | - | TRBJ2-1 | TRBV4-1 | -
TGTGCCGGAGGGACTAGCGGGGGGAATACGCAGTATTTT | CAGGTSGGNTQYF | TRBD2 | TRBJ2-3 | TRBV28 | -
TGTGCCAGCAGCCCCGGGACAGGGGTAAACCAGCCCCAGCATTTT | CASSPGTGVNQPQHF | TRBD1 | TRBJ1-5 | TRBV5-5 | -
TGTGCCAGCAGCCAAGGGCACAGGGACAATCAGCCCCAGCATTTT | CASSQGHRDNQPQHF | - | TRBJ1-5 | TRBV4-2 | -
TGTGCCAGCAGGGTCGGAGAGACCCAGTACTTC | CASRVGETQYF | - | TRBJ2-5 | TRBV7-9 | -
TGCAGCGTTGACTTCACGGGTGCCGAGACCCAGTACTTC | CSVDFTGAETQYF | - | TRBJ2-5 | TRBV29-1 | -
TGTGCCAGCAGCTTGATTAGGGGGAGCCAGGAGACCCAGTACTTC | CASSLIRGSQETQYF | - | TRBJ2-5 | TRBV5-6 | -
TGTGCCAGCTCTGAACAGGGAGGGACGAACACCGGGGAGCTGTTTTTT | CASSEQGGTNTGELFF | - | TRBJ2-2 | TRBV18 | -
TGTGCCAGCAGTTACCTGGGGGGACCCCCCCATAATGAGCAGTTCTTC | CASSYLGGPPHNEQFF | - | TRBJ2-1 | TRBV6-6 | -
TGTGCCATCAGCGCCACCAGGGGCAGCACAGATACGCAGTATTTT | CAISATRGSTDTQYF | - | TRBJ2-3 | TRBV10-3 | -